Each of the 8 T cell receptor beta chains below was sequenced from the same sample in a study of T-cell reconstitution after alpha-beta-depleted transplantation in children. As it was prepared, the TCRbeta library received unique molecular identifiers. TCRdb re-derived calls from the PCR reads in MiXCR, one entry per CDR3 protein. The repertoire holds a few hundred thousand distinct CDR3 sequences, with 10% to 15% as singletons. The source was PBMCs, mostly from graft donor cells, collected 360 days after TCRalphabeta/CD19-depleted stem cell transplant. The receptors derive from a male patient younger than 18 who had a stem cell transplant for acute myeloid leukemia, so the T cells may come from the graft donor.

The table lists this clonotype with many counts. The CDR3, as DNA: TGTGCCAGCAGCATTAGCGGGAGGCCCTACAATGAGCAGTTCTTC. This codes for CASSISGRPYNEQFF. The chain has TRBV9 and TRBJ2-1, with TRBD2 matching over 10 bases. V was pared by 4 bases and J by 2 bases, with 3 bases of the junction left unmatched. CDR3 size: 15 residues. Germline values: CDR1 SGDLS, CDR2 YYNGEE.

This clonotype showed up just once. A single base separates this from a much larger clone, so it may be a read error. The CDR3 DNA follows: TGTACCAGCAGTTTTCCCCGTTCGGGGAGCGGATCCCCCTACAATGAGCAGTTCTTC. Its protein is CTSSFPRSGSGSPYNEQFF. This chain joins TRBV12-3 or TRBV12-4 and TRBJ2-1; TRBD2 might be the D (5 bases). The CDR3 spans 19 residues.

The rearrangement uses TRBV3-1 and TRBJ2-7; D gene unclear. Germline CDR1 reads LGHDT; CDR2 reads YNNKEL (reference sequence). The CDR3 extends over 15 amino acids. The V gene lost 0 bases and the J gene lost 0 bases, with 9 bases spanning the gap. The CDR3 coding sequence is TGTGCCAGCAGCCAAGATCCTCGCACCTCCTACGAGCAGTACTTC. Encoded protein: CASSQDPRTSYEQYF.

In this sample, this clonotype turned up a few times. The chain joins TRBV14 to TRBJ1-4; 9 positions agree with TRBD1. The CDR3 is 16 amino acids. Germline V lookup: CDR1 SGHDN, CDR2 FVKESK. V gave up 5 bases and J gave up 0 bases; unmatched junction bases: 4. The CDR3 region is CASSATGGSTNEKLFF. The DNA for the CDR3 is TGTGCCAGCAGCGCGACAGGGGGATCAACTAATGAAAAACTGTTTTTT.

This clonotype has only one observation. The chain's CDR3 is CASSARGRVHEQYF. The CDR3 nucleotides read TGTGCCAGTAGTGCCAGGGGGCGCGTCCACGAGCAGTACTTC. The V gene is TRBV19, the J gene TRBJ2-7; 8 bases are a match to TRBD1. The J segment lost 5 bases and the V segment lost 5 bases, leaving 8 bases of the junction unmatched. Germline loops: CDR1 LNHDA, CDR2 SQIVND (reference sequence). The CDR3 has 14 amino acids.

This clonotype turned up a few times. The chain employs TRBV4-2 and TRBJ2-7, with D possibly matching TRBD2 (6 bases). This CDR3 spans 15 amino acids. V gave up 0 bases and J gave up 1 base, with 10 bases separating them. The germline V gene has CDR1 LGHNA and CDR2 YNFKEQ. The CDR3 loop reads CASSQDRGKSYEQYF. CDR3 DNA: TGTGCCAGCAGCCAAGATCGCGGGAAATCCTACGAGCAGTACTTC.

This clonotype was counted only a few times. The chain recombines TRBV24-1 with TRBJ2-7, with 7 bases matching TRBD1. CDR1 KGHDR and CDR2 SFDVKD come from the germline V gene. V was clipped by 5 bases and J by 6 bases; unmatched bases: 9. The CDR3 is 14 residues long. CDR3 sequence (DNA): TGTGCCACCAGTGGTCAGACAGGGACCCGCGAGCAGTACTTC. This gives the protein CATSGQTGTREQYF.

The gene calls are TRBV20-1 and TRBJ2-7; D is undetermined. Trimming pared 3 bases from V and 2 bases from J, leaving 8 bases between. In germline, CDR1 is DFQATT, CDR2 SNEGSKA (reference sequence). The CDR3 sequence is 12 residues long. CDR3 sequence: CSARNNAYEQYF. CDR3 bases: TGCAGTGCTAGGAACAATGCCTACGAGCAGTACTTC.